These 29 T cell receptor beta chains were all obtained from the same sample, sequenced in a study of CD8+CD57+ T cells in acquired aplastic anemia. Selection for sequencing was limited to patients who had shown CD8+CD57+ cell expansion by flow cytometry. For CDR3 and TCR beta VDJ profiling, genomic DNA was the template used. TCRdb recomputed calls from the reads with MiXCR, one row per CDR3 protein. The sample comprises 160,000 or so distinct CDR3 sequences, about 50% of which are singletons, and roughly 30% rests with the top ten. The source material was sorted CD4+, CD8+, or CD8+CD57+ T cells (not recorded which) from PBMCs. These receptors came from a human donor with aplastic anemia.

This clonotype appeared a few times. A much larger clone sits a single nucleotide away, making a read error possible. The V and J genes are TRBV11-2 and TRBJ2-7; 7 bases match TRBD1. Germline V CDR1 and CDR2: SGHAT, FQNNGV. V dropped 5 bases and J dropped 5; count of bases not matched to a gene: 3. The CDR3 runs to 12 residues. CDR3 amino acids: CASSEGANEQYF. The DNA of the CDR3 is TGTGCCAGCAGCGAGGGGGCCAACGAGCAGTACTTC.

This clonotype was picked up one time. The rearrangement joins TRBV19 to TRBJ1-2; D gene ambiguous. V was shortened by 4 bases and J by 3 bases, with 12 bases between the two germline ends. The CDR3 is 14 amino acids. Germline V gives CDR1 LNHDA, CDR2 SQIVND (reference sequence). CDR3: CASSTSSSDYGYTF. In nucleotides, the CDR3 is TGTGCCAGTAGTACATCCTCGTCCGACTATGGCTACACCTTC. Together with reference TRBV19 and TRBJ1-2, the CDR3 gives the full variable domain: DGGITQSPKYLFRKEGQNVTLSCEQNLNHDAMYWYRQDPGQGLRLIYYSQIVNDFQKGDIAEGYSVSREKKESFPLTVTSAQKNPTAFYLCASSTSSSDYGYTFGSGTRLTVV.

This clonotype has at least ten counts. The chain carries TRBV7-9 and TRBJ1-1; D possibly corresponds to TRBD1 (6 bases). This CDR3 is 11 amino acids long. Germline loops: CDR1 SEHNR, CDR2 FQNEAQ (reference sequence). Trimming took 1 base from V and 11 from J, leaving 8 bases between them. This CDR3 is CASSLEGDAFF. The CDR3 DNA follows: TGTGCCAGCAGCTTAGAGGGGGACGCTTTCTTT.

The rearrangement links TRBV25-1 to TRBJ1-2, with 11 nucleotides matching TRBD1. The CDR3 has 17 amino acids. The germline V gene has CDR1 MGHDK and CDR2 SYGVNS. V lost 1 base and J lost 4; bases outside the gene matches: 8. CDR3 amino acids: CASSEWSGQGAGYGYTF. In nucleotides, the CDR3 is TGTGCCAGCAGTGAATGGAGCGGACAGGGGGCAGGCTATGGCTACACCTTC.

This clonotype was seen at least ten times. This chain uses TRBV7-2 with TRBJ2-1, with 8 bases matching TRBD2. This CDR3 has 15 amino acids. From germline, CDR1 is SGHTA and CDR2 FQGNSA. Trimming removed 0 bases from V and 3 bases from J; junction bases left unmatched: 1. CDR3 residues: CASSLASGIYNEQFF. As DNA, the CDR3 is TGTGCCAGCAGCTTAGCTAGCGGGATCTACAATGAGCAGTTCTTC.

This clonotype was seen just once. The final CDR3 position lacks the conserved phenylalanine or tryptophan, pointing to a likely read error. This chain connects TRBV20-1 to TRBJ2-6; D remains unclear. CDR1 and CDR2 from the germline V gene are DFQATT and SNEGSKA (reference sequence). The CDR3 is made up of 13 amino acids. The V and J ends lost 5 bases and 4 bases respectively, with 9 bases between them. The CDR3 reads CSAPDDGANVLTL. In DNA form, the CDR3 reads TGCAGTGCTCCGGACGACGGGGCCAACGTCCTGACTCTC.

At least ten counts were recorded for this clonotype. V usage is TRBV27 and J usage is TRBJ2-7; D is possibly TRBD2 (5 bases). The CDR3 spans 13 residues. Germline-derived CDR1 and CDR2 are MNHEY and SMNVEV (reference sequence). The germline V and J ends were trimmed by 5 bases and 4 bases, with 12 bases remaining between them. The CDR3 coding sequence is TGTGCCAGCAGTCCGGACTCTTCGTACGAGCAGTACTTC. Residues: CASSPDSSYEQYF.

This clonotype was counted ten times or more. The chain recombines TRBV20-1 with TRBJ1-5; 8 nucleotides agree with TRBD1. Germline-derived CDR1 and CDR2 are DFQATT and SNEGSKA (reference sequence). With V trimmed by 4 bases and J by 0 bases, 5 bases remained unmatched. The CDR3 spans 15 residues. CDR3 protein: CSATTDRASNQPQHF. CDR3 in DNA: TGCAGTGCTACAACGGACAGGGCTAGCAATCAGCCCCAGCATTTT.

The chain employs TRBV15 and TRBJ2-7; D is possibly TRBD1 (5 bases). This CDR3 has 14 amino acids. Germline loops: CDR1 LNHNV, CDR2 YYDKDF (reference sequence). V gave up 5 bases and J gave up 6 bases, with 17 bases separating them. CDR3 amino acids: CATSPRMVGREQYF. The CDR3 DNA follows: TGTGCCACCAGCCCCAGGATGGTGGGGCGCGAGCAGTACTTC.

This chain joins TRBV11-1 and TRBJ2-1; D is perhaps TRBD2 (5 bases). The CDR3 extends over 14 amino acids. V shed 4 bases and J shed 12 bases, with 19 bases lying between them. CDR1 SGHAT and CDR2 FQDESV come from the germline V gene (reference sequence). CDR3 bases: TGTGCCAGCAGCTCCGGACCTGAGGGTAGGTGGCAGTTCTTC. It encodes CASSSGPEGRWQFF.

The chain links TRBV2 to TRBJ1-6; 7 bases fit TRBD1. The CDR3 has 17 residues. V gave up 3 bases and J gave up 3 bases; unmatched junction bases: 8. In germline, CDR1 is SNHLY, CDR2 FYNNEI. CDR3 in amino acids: CASSDRRGQNYNSPLHF. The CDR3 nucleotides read TGTGCCAGCAGTGACCGTAGGGGGCAAAACTATAATTCACCCCTCCACTTT.

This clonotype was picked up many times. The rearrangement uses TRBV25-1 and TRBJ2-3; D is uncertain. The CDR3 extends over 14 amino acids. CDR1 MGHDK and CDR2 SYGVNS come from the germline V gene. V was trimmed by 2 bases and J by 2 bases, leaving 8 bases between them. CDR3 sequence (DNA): TGTGCCAGCAGTGAAGGCTATTACACAGATACGCAGTATTTT. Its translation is CASSEGYYTDTQYF. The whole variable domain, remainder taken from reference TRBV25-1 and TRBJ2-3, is EADIYQTPRYLVIGTGKKITLECSQTMGHDKMYWYQQDPGMELHLIHYSYGVNSTEKGDLSSESTVSRIRTEHFPLTLESARPSHTSQYLCASSEGYYTDTQYFGPGTRLTVL.

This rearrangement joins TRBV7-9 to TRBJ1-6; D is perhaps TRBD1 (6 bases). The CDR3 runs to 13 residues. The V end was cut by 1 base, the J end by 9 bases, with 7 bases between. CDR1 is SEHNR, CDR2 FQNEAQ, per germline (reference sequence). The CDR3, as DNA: TGTGCCAGCAGCTTAGGCAGGGGTTCACCCCTCCACTTT. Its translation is CASSLGRGSPLHF. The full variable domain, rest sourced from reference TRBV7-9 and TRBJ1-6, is DTGVSQNPRHKITKRGQNVTFRCDPISEHNRLYWYRQTLGQGPEFLTYFQNEAQLEKSRLLSDRFSAERPKGSFSTLEIQRTEQGDSAMYLCASSLGRGSPLHFGNGTRLTVT.

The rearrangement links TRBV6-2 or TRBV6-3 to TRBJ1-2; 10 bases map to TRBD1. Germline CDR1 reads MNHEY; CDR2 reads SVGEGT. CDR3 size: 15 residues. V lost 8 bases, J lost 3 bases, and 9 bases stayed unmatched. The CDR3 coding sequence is TGTGCCAGCCAAGGCGGGACAGGGGCTCACTATGGCTACACCTTC. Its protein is CASQGGTGAHYGYTF.

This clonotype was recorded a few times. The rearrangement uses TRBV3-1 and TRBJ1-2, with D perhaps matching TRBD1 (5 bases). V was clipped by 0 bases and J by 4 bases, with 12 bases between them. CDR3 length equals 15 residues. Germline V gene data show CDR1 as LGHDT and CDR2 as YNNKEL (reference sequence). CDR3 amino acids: CASSQEVRETYGYTF. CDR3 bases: TGTGCCAGCAGCCAAGAGGTCAGGGAAACCTATGGCTACACCTTC.

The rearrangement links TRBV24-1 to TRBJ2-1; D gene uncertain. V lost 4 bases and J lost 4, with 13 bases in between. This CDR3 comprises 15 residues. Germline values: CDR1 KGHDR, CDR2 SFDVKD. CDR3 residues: CATSDPKLQYNEQFF. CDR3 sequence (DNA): TGTGCCACCAGTGACCCGAAATTACAGTACAATGAGCAGTTCTTC.

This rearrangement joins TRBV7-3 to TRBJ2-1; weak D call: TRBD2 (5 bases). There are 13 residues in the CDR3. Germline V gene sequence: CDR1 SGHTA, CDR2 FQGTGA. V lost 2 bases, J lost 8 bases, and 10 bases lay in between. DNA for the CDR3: TGTGCCAGCAGCTTAGCGGGTAGAGATGAGCAGTTCTTC. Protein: CASSLAGRDEQFF.

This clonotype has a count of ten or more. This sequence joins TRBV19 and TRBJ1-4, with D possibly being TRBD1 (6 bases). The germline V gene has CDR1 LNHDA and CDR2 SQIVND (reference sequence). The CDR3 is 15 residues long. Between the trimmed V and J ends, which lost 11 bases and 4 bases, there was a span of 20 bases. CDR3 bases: TGTGCCTCCCCGGGAGGATCCAGGGGTAATGAAAAACTGTTTTTT. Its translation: CASPGGSRGNEKLFF.

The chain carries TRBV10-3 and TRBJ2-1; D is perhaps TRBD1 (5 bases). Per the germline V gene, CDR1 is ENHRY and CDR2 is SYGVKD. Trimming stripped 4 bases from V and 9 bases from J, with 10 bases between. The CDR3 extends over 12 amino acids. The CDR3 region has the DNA TGTGCCATCAGTGTGGACATCCGTGAGCAGTTCTTC. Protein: CAISVDIREQFF.

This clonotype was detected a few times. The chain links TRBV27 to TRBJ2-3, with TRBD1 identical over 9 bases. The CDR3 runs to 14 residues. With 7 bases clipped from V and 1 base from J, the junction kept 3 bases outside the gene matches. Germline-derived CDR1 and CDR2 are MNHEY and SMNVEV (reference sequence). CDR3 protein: CASKWTGGTDTQYF. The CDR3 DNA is TGTGCCAGCAAATGGACAGGGGGCACAGATACGCAGTATTTT.

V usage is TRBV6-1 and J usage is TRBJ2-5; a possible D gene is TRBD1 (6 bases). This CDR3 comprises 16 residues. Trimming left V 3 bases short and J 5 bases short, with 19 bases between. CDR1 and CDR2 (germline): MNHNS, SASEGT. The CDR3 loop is CASSETVSGQLETQYF. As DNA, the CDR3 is TGTGCCAGCAGTGAGACTGTATCAGGACAGTTGGAGACCCAGTACTTC.

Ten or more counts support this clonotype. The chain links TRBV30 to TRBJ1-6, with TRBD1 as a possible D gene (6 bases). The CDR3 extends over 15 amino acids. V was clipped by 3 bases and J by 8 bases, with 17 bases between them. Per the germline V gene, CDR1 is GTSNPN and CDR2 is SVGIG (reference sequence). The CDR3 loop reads CAWSARTAPYSPLHF. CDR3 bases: TGTGCCTGGAGCGCCAGGACAGCCCCATATTCACCCCTCCACTTT.

The CDR3 sequence is CSATDTQGTGYEQYF. The CDR3 nucleotides read TGCAGTGCAACCGACACCCAGGGAACAGGCTACGAGCAGTACTTC. This chain joins TRBV20-1 and TRBJ2-7; D may be TRBD1 (5 bases). Trimming left V 6 bases short and J 3 bases short, with 21 bases between. Germline loops: CDR1 DFQATT, CDR2 SNEGSKA (reference sequence). The length of the CDR3 is 15 residues.

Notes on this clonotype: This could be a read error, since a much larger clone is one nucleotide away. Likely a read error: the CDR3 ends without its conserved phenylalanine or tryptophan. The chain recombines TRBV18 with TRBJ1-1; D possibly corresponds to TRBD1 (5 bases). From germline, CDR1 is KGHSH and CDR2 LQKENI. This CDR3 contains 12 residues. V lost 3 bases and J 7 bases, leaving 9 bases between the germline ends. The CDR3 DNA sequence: TGTGCCAGCTCACCCCTGGGACGTGAAGCTTTCCTT. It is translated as CASSPLGREAFL.

CDR3: CASSQDTAGDFGYGYTF. The CDR3 DNA follows: TGTGCCAGCAGCCAAGATACGGCAGGGGATTTCGGCTATGGCTACACCTTC. V and J are TRBV3-1 and TRBJ1-2; maybe TRBD1 (6 bases). Germline assignment: CDR1 LGHDT and CDR2 YNNKEL (reference sequence). The CDR3 extends over 17 amino acids. Trimming cost V 0 bases and J 4 bases, with 18 bases left between them.

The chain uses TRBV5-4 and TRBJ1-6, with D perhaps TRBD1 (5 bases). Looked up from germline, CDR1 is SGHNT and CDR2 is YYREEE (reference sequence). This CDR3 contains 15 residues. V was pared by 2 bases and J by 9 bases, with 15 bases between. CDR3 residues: CASSLPQGQGSPLHF. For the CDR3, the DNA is TGTGCCAGCAGCTTACCTCAGGGTCAGGGTTCACCCCTCCACTTT. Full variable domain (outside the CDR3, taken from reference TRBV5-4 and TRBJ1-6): ETGVTQSPTHLIKTRGQQVTLRCSSQSGHNTVSWYQQALGQGPQFIFQYYREEENGRGNFPPRFSGLQFPNYSSELNVNALELDDSALYLCASSLPQGQGSPLHFGNGTRLTVT.

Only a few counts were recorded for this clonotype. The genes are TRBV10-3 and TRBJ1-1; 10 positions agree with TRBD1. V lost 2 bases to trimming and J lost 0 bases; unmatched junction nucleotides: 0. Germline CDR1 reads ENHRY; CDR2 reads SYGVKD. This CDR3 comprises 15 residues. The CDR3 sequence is CAISEGTGVNTEAFF. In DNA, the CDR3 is TGTGCCATCAGTGAGGGGACAGGGGTGAACACTGAAGCTTTCTTT.

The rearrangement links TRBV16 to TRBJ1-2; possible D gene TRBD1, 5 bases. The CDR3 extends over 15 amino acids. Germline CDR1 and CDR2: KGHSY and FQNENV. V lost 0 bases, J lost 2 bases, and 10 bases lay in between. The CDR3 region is CASSQSGDRNYGYTF. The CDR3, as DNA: TGTGCCAGCAGCCAATCCGGGGACCGAAACTATGGCTACACCTTC.

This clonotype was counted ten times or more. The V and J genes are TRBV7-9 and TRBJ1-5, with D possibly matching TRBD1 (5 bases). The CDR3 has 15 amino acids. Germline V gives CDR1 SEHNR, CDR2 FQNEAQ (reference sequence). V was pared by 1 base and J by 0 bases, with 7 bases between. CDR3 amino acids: CASSLDGTSNQPQHF. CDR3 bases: TGTGCCAGCAGCTTAGACGGGACTAGCAATCAGCCCCAGCATTTT.